A single sample is the source of the 19 T cell receptor beta chains below, sequenced in a study of T cell responses to AZD1222 COVID-19 vaccine. Libraries were prepared by immunoSEQ multiplex PCR; TCRdb keeps only in-frame clonotypes and omits some of them. The repertoire holds roughly 80,000 clones, with approximately 90% as singletons. The sequencing used peripheral blood, collected on day 0 of AZD1222 vaccination. The origin of the receptors is an adult in good health.

The gene calls are TRBV20-1 and TRBJ2-1; 7 bases line up with TRBD2. Germline CDR1 DFQATT, CDR2 SNEGSKA (reference sequence). The CDR3 spans 14 residues. The V segment lost 3 bases and the J segment 3 bases; nucleotides outside the gene matches: 5. CDR3 loop: CSASLGLDYNEQFF. CDR3 DNA: TGCAGTGCTAGTCTCGGACTAGACTACAATGAGCAGTTCTTC.

This rearrangement joins TRBV11-3 to TRBJ1-1; D not certain. There are 12 residues in the CDR3. Trimming took 2 bases from V and 4 from J, leaving 5 bases between them. Germline V gene data show CDR1 as SGHNT and CDR2 as YENEEA. The CDR3 DNA reads as TGTGCCAGCAGCTTAAGTGCCACTGAAGCTTTCTTT. The encoded protein is CASSLSATEAFF.

The chain recombines TRBV30 with TRBJ2-7, with 8 bases aligning to TRBD1. This CDR3 spans 14 amino acids. Germline CDR1 GTSNPN, CDR2 SVGIG (reference sequence). V shed 5 bases and J 5 bases; nucleotides not matched to a gene: 11. CDR3 coding DNA: TGTGCCTGGCGGTTTCGGGGCAGGGGGCACGAGCAGTACTTC. Protein product: CAWRFRGRGHEQYF.

The genes are TRBV5-4 and TRBJ2-1, with 11 bases matching TRBD2. Unmatched junction bases numbered 4, after V lost 4 bases and J lost 4 bases. Germline CDR1 and CDR2: SGHNT and YYREEE (reference sequence). This CDR3 is 15 amino acids long. CDR3 region: CASSVLAGVYNEQFF. The CDR3 DNA reads as TGTGCCAGCAGCGTACTAGCGGGGGTTTACAATGAGCAGTTCTTC. The full variable domain, with the rest looked up from reference TRBV5-4 and TRBJ2-1, is ETGVTQSPTHLIKTRGQQVTLRCSSQSGHNTVSWYQQALGQGPQFIFQYYREEENGRGNFPPRFSGLQFPNYSSELNVNALELDDSALYLCASSVLAGVYNEQFFGPGTRLTVL.

The chain couples TRBV18 to TRBJ1-1; maybe TRBD1 (5 bases). CDR1 is KGHSH, CDR2 LQKENI, per germline. The CDR3 contains 15 residues. V was cut by 3 bases and J by 1 base, with 12 bases left in between. DNA of the CDR3: TGTGCCAGCTCACCTCGCAGGGTCGAGAACACTGAAGCTTTCTTT. It yields the protein CASSPRRVENTEAFF.

The chain couples TRBV7-3 to TRBJ2-3, with 7 bases matching TRBD1. Trimming took 6 bases from V and 4 from J; bases not matched to a gene: 4. Germline CDR1 is SGHTA and CDR2 is FQGTGA. The CDR3 covers 13 residues. CDR3 residues: CASRDRVADTQYF. The DNA of the CDR3 is TGTGCCAGCAGAGACAGGGTCGCAGATACGCAGTATTTT. Full variable domain (remainder filled in from reference TRBV7-3 and TRBJ2-3): GAGVSQTPSNKVTEKGKYVELRCDPISGHTALYWYRQSLGQGPEFLIYFQGTGAADDSGLPNDRFFAVRPEGSVSTLKIQRTERGDSAVYLCASRDRVADTQYFGPGTRLTVL.

The chain has TRBV15 and TRBJ1-2; no firm D call. Germline CDR1 is LNHNV and CDR2 is YYDKDF (reference sequence). The germline V and J ends were trimmed by 7 bases and 4 bases, with 28 bases remaining between them. CDR3 length: 18 residues. CDR3 loop: CATTPRQATPSEPYGYTF. The CDR3 nucleotides read TGTGCCACCACCCCGAGGCAGGCGACACCTAGTGAACCCTATGGCTACACCTTC.

The chain uses TRBV27 and TRBJ1-2; D might be TRBD1 (5 bases). V was clipped by 3 bases and J by 5 bases, with 10 bases between them. The CDR3 runs to 13 residues. Germline V gene data show CDR1 as MNHEY and CDR2 as SMNVEV (reference sequence). CDR3 region: CASSFGAGYGYTF. The CDR3 region has the DNA TGTGCCAGCAGTTTCGGGGCAGGGTATGGCTACACCTTC.

The chain combines TRBV27 with TRBJ1-1; D is unclear. From germline, CDR1 is MNHEY and CDR2 SMNVEV (reference sequence). Trimming took 5 bases from V and 0 from J, leaving 16 bases between them. The CDR3 length is 16 residues. CDR3: CASSLISPRMNTEAFF. In DNA, the CDR3 is TGTGCCAGCAGTCTCATCTCCCCCCGGATGAACACTGAAGCTTTCTTT.

The gene calls are TRBV7-9 and TRBJ1-5, with D possibly matching TRBD1 (6 bases). Trimming left V 6 bases short and J 0 bases short, with 21 bases between. Germline loops: CDR1 SEHNR, CDR2 FQNEAQ (reference sequence). The CDR3 extends over 18 amino acids. The CDR3 coding sequence is TGTGCCAGCAGGCGCCGGGACACAACAAGCTATAGCAATCAGCCCCAGCATTTT. Protein product: CASRRRDTTSYSNQPQHF. The full variable domain, its missing parts supplied by reference TRBV7-9 and TRBJ1-5, is DTGVSQNPRHKITKRGQNVTFRCDPISEHNRLYWYRQTLGQGPEFLTYFQNEAQLEKSRLLSDRFSAERPKGSFSTLEIQRTEQGDSAMYLCASRRRDTTSYSNQPQHFGDGTRLSIL.

The V call is TRBV7-6, the J call TRBJ2-1; no firm D call. Germline CDR1 reads SGHVS; CDR2 reads FNYEAQ. V shed 1 base and J shed 0 bases, with 7 bases lying between them. The CDR3 covers 15 residues. This CDR3 reads CASSLVLYSYNEQFF. The CDR3 nucleotides are TGTGCCAGCAGCTTAGTGCTTTACTCCTACAATGAGCAGTTCTTC.

The chain joins TRBV3-1 (or the pseudogene TRBV3-2) to TRBJ1-3; perhaps TRBD1 as D (5 bases). CDR1 and CDR2 from the germline V gene are LGHDT and YNNKEL (reference sequence). This CDR3 comprises 15 residues. The V and J ends lost 2 bases and 2 bases respectively, with 10 bases between them. The CDR3 region has the DNA TGTGCCAGCAGCCAAAGGGGTCTTGCTGGAAACACCATATATTTT. Protein product: CASSQRGLAGNTIYF.

The chain is built from TRBV5-1 and TRBJ1-2; D unresolved. This CDR3 has 14 amino acids. The V and J ends lost 3 bases and 7 bases respectively, with 16 bases between them. In germline, CDR1 is SGHRS, CDR2 YFSETQ. DNA of the CDR3: TGCGCCAGCAGCTCCGGGCCCGATTCGGGTGGCTACACCTTC. Residues: CASSSGPDSGGYTF. Full variable domain (remainder filled in from reference TRBV5-1 and TRBJ1-2): KAGVTQTPRYLIKTRGQQVTLSCSPISGHRSVSWYQQTPGQGLQFLFEYFSETQRNKGNFPGRFSGRQFSNSRSEMNVSTLELGDSALYLCASSSGPDSGGYTFGSGTRLTVV.

This clone was seen a handful of times. The chain couples TRBV15 to TRBJ1-1; D unresolved. This CDR3 comprises 13 residues. Germline V gene lookup returns CDR1 LNHNV and CDR2 YYDKDF (reference sequence). Trimming shortened V by 4 bases and J by 1 base, and 7 bases separated the two germline ends. The CDR3, as DNA: TGTGCCACCAGCACACCAGCGAACACTGAAGCTTTCTTT. This codes for CATSTPANTEAFF.

The chain recombines TRBV3-1 (or the pseudogene TRBV3-2) with TRBJ2-5; 14 nucleotides align to TRBD2. Germline values: CDR1 LGHDT, CDR2 YNNKEL (reference sequence). The length of the CDR3 is 21 residues. The V and J ends lost 3 bases and 2 bases, in that order; junction bases with no gene match: 17. The CDR3 sequence: CASSQHPVLGLAGEKQETQYF. In nucleotides, the CDR3 is TGTGCCAGCAGCCAGCACCCGGTTTTGGGACTAGCGGGGGAAAAGCAAGAGACCCAGTACTTC.

The chain uses TRBV29-1 and TRBJ2-7; D uncertain. This CDR3 contains 13 residues. The V gene's germline CDR1 is SQVTM and CDR2 ANQGSEA. With 4 bases removed from V and 5 bases from J, the gap between germline ends came to 15 bases. The CDR3 sequence is CSVVFLGWDEQYF. CDR3 in DNA: TGCAGCGTTGTTTTCTTGGGGTGGGACGAGCAGTACTTC.

This clone has a single count. The rearrangement links TRBV6-5 to TRBJ1-2; tentative D call: TRBD1 (6 bases). The CDR3 sequence is 16 residues long. With 4 bases removed from V and 5 bases from J, the gap between germline ends came to 20 bases. CDR1 and CDR2 (germline): MNHEY, SVGAGI. This CDR3 is CASSSRIRTATYGYTF. In DNA, the CDR3 is TGTGCCAGCAGTTCGCGAATAAGGACAGCGACATATGGCTACACCTTC.

The V gene is TRBV5-1, the J gene TRBJ2-3, with TRBD2 matching over 9 bases. Germline CDR1 reads SGHRS; CDR2 reads YFSETQ. This CDR3 has 17 residues. V lost 4 bases to trimming and J lost 1 base; unmatched junction nucleotides: 10. CDR3 amino acids: CASSTSPRLAGTDTQYF. CDR3 coding DNA: TGCGCCAGCAGCACTTCGCCGAGACTAGCGGGCACAGATACGCAGTATTTT.

The chain links TRBV4-1 to TRBJ1-2; no clear D gene. Germline assignment: CDR1 MGHRA and CDR2 YSYEKL. Trimming left V 5 bases short and J 2 bases short, with 12 bases between. The CDR3 loop spans 14 amino acids. The CDR3 protein is CASSSLDGNYGYTF. In DNA, the CDR3 is TGCGCCAGCAGCTCCCTAGACGGAAACTATGGCTACACCTTC.